The 31 T cell receptor beta chains listed next were all sequenced from one sample in a study of tumor and adjacent non-tumor tissue in lung cancer (dated by TCRdb to between 2017 and 2018). Libraries came from multiplex PCR. Sequencing was carried out with an Illumina HiSeq 2500. TCRbeta libraries were built by three rounds of nested PCR using primers (Table S4), following protocols modified from ARM-PCR. The public reads were quality trimmed at Q25 with fastp and then assembled into clones with MiXCR by TCRdb, keeping productive beta chains. Rows are combined by CDR3 protein, so each entry shows the most common genes and DNA. The sample records more than 120,000 distinct CDR3 sequences, roughly 66% of which are singletons. The ten largest account for around a sixth of the sample. RNA was isolated from bulk, unsorted tissue, and RNA quality was assessed with a NanoDrop ND-1000 and an Agilent 2100.

The sequencing input was lung tumor tissue. The receptor set was obtained from a man between 60 and 70 years old with small cell lung cancer.

The chain is built from TRBV20-1 and TRBJ1-5; TRBD1 might be the D (5 bases). Germline V CDR1 and CDR2: DFQATT, SNEGSKA (reference sequence). This CDR3 region has 14 residues. V dropped 6 bases and J dropped 6 bases, with 18 bases sitting between them. Written as DNA, the CDR3 is TGCAGTGCCCAGGGACCGAGTAGGTTTCAGCCCCAGCATTTT. It yields the protein CSAQGPSRFQPQHF.

This clonotype was detected ten times or more. The V gene is TRBV20-1, the J gene TRBJ2-3; 12 bases agree with TRBD1. V shed 3 bases, J shed 9 bases, and the junction held 7 bases outside the gene matches. CDR1 and CDR2 (germline): DFQATT, SNEGSKA (reference sequence). The CDR3 has 14 residues. CDR3 nucleotides: TGCAGTGCTAGCGAGGGACAGGGGGCAGGAACGCAGTATTTT. This sequence encodes CSASEGQGAGTQYF.

CDR3 DNA sequence: TGTGCCACCAGTGATTTATCAGCGAGCCAGCCCCAGCATTTT. This sequence encodes CATSDLSASQPQHF. The gene calls are TRBV24-1 and TRBJ1-5; no clear D gene. Per the germline V gene, CDR1 is KGHDR and CDR2 is SFDVKD. The CDR3 covers 14 residues. The germline V and J ends were trimmed by 1 base and 7 bases, with 10 bases remaining between them.

The chain employs TRBV20-1 and TRBJ2-7; TRBD2 aligns across 8 bases. V lost 8 bases, J lost 13 bases, and 19 bases stayed unmatched. This CDR3 spans 13 amino acids. CDR1 and CDR2 from the germline V gene are DFQATT and SNEGSKA (reference sequence). This chain's CDR3 is CSTIAGNSYVQYV. The CDR3 bases are TGCAGTACTATAGCGGGGAACTCCTACGTGCAATACGTC.

Remarks on this clonotype: Just one base apart from a much larger clone, this may be a read error. V usage is TRBV20-1 and J usage is TRBJ2-5, with 9 bases that match TRBD2. In germline, CDR1 is DFQATT, CDR2 SNEGSKA (reference sequence). Germline trimming cut 8 bases from V and 5 bases from J; bases unmatched to any gene: 9. This CDR3 is built from 13 residues. CDR3 nucleotides: TGCAGTATTCTAGCGGGATTAGGGGAGACCCAGTACTTC. This encodes CSILAGLGETQYF.

The table lists this clonotype with many counts. The rearrangement uses TRBV6-5 and TRBJ1-6; D not resolved. The CDR3 loop spans 16 amino acids. V was cut by 5 bases and J by 9 bases, with 20 bases left in between. CDR1 is MNHEY and CDR2 is SVGAGI in the germline V gene. CDR3 region: CASSATRAVMGSPLHF. In DNA, the CDR3 is TGTGCCAGCAGTGCCACTCGGGCAGTAATGGGTTCACCCCTCCACTTT.

V gene TRBV7-8 combines with J gene TRBJ1-5; no definite D call. The CDR3 extends over 13 amino acids. Trimming removed 1 base from V and 6 bases from J, with 7 bases in between. The germline CDR1 and CDR2 sequences are SGHVS and FQNEAQ. The CDR3: CASSLGRAQPQHF. The CDR3 region has the DNA TGTGCCAGCAGCTTAGGAAGGGCTCAGCCCCAGCATTTT.

On this clonotype itself: It may be a read error: a sequence one base away is much more abundant. CDR3 loop: CSARLRGRPGEPFF. The CDR3, as DNA: TGCAGTGCTAGACTCAGGGGGCGGCCCGGGGAGCCGTTTTTT. V and J are TRBV20-1 and TRBJ2-2; 8 bases match TRBD1. Germline CDR1 reads DFQATT; CDR2 reads SNEGSKA (reference sequence). The CDR3 extends over 14 amino acids.

Remarks on this clonotype: The conserved phenylalanine or tryptophan is not found at the CDR3 terminus, so this likely reflects a read error. The rearrangement joins TRBV5-6 to TRBJ1-1; D is uncertain. This CDR3 contains 14 residues. V lost 4 bases, J lost 5 bases, and 15 bases lay in between. Germline CDR1 is SGHDT and CDR2 is YYEEEE. CDR3 residues: CASSPVNTGTEAFS. CDR3 sequence (DNA): TGTGCCAGCAGCCCAGTGAATACGGGGACTGAAGCTTTCTCT.

CDR3 sequence reads: CASSYTWEGLDGYTF. The CDR3 coding sequence is TGTGCCAGCAGTTACACGTGGGAGGGGCTGGATGGCTACACCTTC. The chain couples TRBV6-2 or TRBV6-3 to TRBJ1-2, with D perhaps matching TRBD1 (5 bases). This CDR3 has 15 residues. Trimming pared 2 bases from V and 6 bases from J, leaving 16 bases between. Germline CDR1 reads MNHEY; CDR2 reads SVGEGT.

The V gene is TRBV6-1, the J gene TRBJ2-3; D gene unclear. This CDR3 has 14 residues. Trimming stripped 8 bases from V and 4 bases from J, with 16 bases between. CDR1 MNHNS and CDR2 SASEGT come from the germline V gene. The CDR3 DNA is TGTGCCAGCTCCTCGGAGATCGGCGCAGATACGCAGTATTTT. Its translation: CASSSEIGADTQYF.

Of note for this clonotype: A clone one base away is much larger, so this may be a read error. V usage is TRBV29-1 and J usage is TRBJ2-2, with D perhaps TRBD1 (6 bases). CDR3 length: 14 residues. The germline V and J ends were trimmed by 6 bases and 8 bases, with 19 bases remaining between them. The germline CDR1 and CDR2 sequences are SQVTM and ANQGSEA. Written as DNA, the CDR3 is TGCAGCGTCGACGGGTACAGGGCGCCAGGGGAGCTGTTTTTT. Its protein product is CSVDGYRAPGELFF.

This CDR3 is CSARGLAGGADTQYF. The CDR3 nucleotides are TGCAGTGCTAGGGGACTAGCGGGAGGGGCAGATACGCAGTATTTT. V usage is TRBV20-1 and J usage is TRBJ2-3; TRBD2 agrees at 16 bases. The germline V gene has CDR1 DFQATT and CDR2 SNEGSKA (reference sequence). With V trimmed by 3 bases and J by 4 bases, 1 base remained unmatched. CDR3 length equals 15 residues.

Note on this clonotype: At one end the junction does not follow the germline gene, possibly because of a read error. The V and J genes are TRBV5-1 and TRBJ2-2; tentatively, D is TRBD2 (7 bases). The CDR3 runs 15 residues. Germline-derived CDR1 and CDR2 are SGHRS and YFSETQ. The chain's CDR3 is CASGLGAGETGELFF. The CDR3 DNA sequence: TGCGCCAGCGGCTTGGGGGCGGGAGAAACCGGGGAGCTGTTTTTT.

The rearrangement uses TRBV20-1 and TRBJ2-3, with D possibly TRBD2 on 6 matching bases. Trimming shortened V by 4 bases and J by 4 bases, and 18 bases separated the two germline ends. The germline V gene encodes CDR1 DFQATT and CDR2 SNEGSKA (reference sequence). CDR3 size: 15 residues. The CDR3 protein is CSANPSGREADTQYF. The CDR3 DNA sequence: TGCAGTGCTAACCCATCGGGAAGGGAGGCAGATACGCAGTATTTT.

A remark on this clonotype: This may be a read error, as it is one base from a much larger clone. The chain joins TRBV20-1 to TRBJ2-3, with D uncertain. CDR1 DFQATT and CDR2 SNEGSKA come from the germline V gene (reference sequence). Trimming pared 3 bases from V and 6 bases from J, leaving 16 bases between. This CDR3 is built from 14 residues. CDR3 residues: CSARRLVRTDTQYF. The CDR3 DNA follows: TGCAGTGCTAGGCGGCTAGTGAGAACCGATACGCAGTATTTT.

This clonotype has more than one count but fewer than ten. One junction end does not reproduce the germline sequence, and a read error may be involved. The J gene is TRBJ2-5, the V gene TRBV11-2, with 9 bases aligning to TRBD2. The CDR3 is made up of 16 amino acids. Germline CDR1 and CDR2: SGHAT and FQNNGV. CDR3 sequence (DNA): TGTGCTAGCAGCCCCCAGGGGCGGGAGGGCCGTGGGACCCAGTACTTC. Its protein product is CASSPQGREGRGTQYF.

Comments on this clonotype: A read error is likely, as this CDR3 ends without the conserved phenylalanine or tryptophan. V and J are TRBV6-2 or TRBV6-3 and TRBJ1-1; 10 bases line up with TRBD1. From germline, CDR1 is MNHEY and CDR2 SVGEGT. This CDR3 has 17 residues. The V segment lost 1 base and the J segment 4 bases; nucleotides outside the gene matches: 9. CDR3 nucleotides: TGTGCCAGCAGTTACTTGCGACAGGGGGCTCCGAGCACTGAAGCTTTCCTT. The encoded protein is CASSYLRQGAPSTEAFL.

The table lists this clonotype with many counts. The genes are TRBV20-1 and TRBJ1-5; 9 nucleotides agree with TRBD1. Per germline, CDR1 DFQATT and CDR2 SNEGSKA (reference sequence). The ends lost 7 bases at V and 4 bases at J; junction bases unmatched: 8. The CDR3 spans 14 residues. CDR3 region: CSGSGQGWNQPQHF. CDR3 DNA sequence: TGCAGTGGTTCGGGACAGGGATGGAATCAGCCCCAGCATTTT.

A single count supports this clonotype. A much larger clonotype is one base distant, so this may be a read error. This chain connects TRBV29-1 to TRBJ1-2; the D gene is possibly TRBD1 (6 bases). Trimming shortened V by 0 bases and J by 4 bases, and 9 bases separated the two germline ends. This CDR3 region has 13 residues. In germline, CDR1 is SQVTM, CDR2 ANQGSEA. The CDR3 region is CSVEEGTCYGYTF. The CDR3, as DNA: TGCAGCGTTGAAGAAGGGACATGCTATGGCTACACCTTC.

This clonotype occurred many times. The chain uses TRBV11-2 and TRBJ1-4; D is unclear. The CDR3 runs to 13 residues. V was cut by 3 bases and J by 11 bases, with 13 bases left in between. The germline V gene has CDR1 SGHAT and CDR2 FQNNGV. Here the CDR3 reads CASSFSEGGKLFF. The CDR3 nucleotides read TGTGCCAGCAGCTTTTCAGAGGGTGGGAAACTGTTTTTT.

The rearrangement uses TRBV4-1 and TRBJ2-2; 9 bases align to TRBD2. The V gene's germline CDR1 is MGHRA and CDR2 YSYEKL. The V gene end was trimmed by 1 base and the J gene end by 5 bases; junction bases not matched to a gene: 5. The CDR3 contains 16 residues. The CDR3 nucleotides read TGCGCCAGCAGCCAAGGCGGGAGGGCCTTTACCGGGGAGCTGTTTTTT. Its translation: CASSQGGRAFTGELFF.

This clonotype has more than one count but fewer than ten. The CDR3 here is CASSLTMMNTIYF. DNA of the CDR3: TGTGCCAGCAGTCTCACGATGATGAACACCATATATTTT. V and J are TRBV5-6 and TRBJ1-3; D is uncertain. CDR1 is SGHDT and CDR2 is YYEEEE in the germline V gene. The CDR3 runs to 13 residues. With 5 bases removed from V and 7 bases from J, the gap between germline ends came to 13 bases.

This sequence joins TRBV4-2 and TRBJ1-1; D is unclear. Germline loops: CDR1 LGHNA, CDR2 YNFKEQ. V lost 5 bases and J 5 bases, leaving 15 bases between the germline ends. CDR3 length: 14 residues. The CDR3 protein is CASSKTNSVTEAFF. CDR3 bases: TGTGCCAGCAGCAAAACTAACAGTGTAACTGAAGCTTTCTTT.

On this clonotype: Mismatch with germline at one junction end may stem from a read error. The chain recombines TRBV20-1 with TRBJ1-1; 9 nucleotides align to TRBD1. CDR3 length: 13 residues. Germline V gene sequence: CDR1 DFQATT, CDR2 SNEGSKA (reference sequence). The CDR3 DNA reads as TGCAGTGCGAACAGGGGGCCGGACACTGAAGCTTACTTT. It yields the protein CSANRGPDTEAYF.

This rearrangement joins TRBV20-1 to TRBJ2-1; possible D gene TRBD1, 6 bases. Trimming removed 6 bases at V and 5 bases at J, with 20 bases between. From germline, CDR1 is DFQATT and CDR2 SNEGSKA (reference sequence). The CDR3 extends over 15 amino acids. The CDR3, as DNA: TGCAGTGCCTCGCGACAGGAGAGGTCCAACAATGAGCAGTTCTTC. Translated: CSASRQERSNNEQFF.

As concerns this clonotype: This may arise from a read error, as a much more abundant clone is one base away. The gene calls are TRBV5-5 and TRBJ1-4; D is unclear. Looked up from germline, CDR1 is SGHKS and CDR2 is YYEKEE (reference sequence). Trimming shortened V by 4 bases and J by 4 bases, and 11 bases separated the two germline ends. The CDR3 is 14 residues long. CDR3: CASSPAFFNEKLFF. The CDR3 bases are TGTGCCAGCAGCCCGGCGTTCTTTAATGAAAAACTGTTTTTT.

Many counts were recorded for this clonotype. V and J are TRBV6-5 and TRBJ2-7; D is perhaps TRBD2 (6 bases). Germline assignment: CDR1 MNHEY and CDR2 SVGAGI. V lost 8 bases to trimming and J lost 9 bases, with 17 bases between them. The CDR3 consists of 12 residues. CDR3: CASSPFGGRQYF. The CDR3 nucleotides read TGTGCCAGCTCCCCGTTCGGGGGACGGCAGTACTTC.

On this clonotype itself: Given a much more abundant clone one base away, this may be a read error. V is TRBV20-1 and J is TRBJ2-2; a weak D match, TRBD2 (6 bases). CDR3 length equals 14 residues. Per the germline V gene, CDR1 is DFQATT and CDR2 is SNEGSKA (reference sequence). As DNA, the CDR3 is TGCAGTGCCCGACAGTTTCTAAACACCGGGGGGCTGTTTTTT. It is translated as CSARQFLNTGGLFF.

A word on this clonotype: Because it lacks the conserved phenylalanine or tryptophan at the end, this CDR3 is likely a read error. The chain employs TRBV20-1 and TRBJ1-5, with 7 bases matching TRBD1. Trimming at V came to 5 bases and at J to 3 bases, leaving 16 bases not matched to a gene. Germline CDR1 and CDR2: DFQATT and SNEGSKA (reference sequence). The CDR3 sequence is 17 residues long. DNA of the CDR3: TGCAGTGCTGGGGGCTCAGGGGGTGAGGTTATCAATCAGCCCCAGCATCTT. Translation: CSAGGSGGEVINQPQHL.

This clonotype is labeled as medium-sized. The V gene is TRBV4-2, the J gene TRBJ2-3; D could derive from TRBD1 or TRBD2 (5 bases each). CDR1 and CDR2 (germline): LGHNA, YNFKEQ. The germline V and J ends were trimmed by 5 bases and 2 bases, with 14 bases remaining between them. The CDR3 extends over 15 amino acids. The CDR3: CASSTTGLFTDTQYF. For the CDR3, the DNA is TGTGCCAGCAGCACGACGGGGCTTTTCACAGATACGCAGTATTTT.